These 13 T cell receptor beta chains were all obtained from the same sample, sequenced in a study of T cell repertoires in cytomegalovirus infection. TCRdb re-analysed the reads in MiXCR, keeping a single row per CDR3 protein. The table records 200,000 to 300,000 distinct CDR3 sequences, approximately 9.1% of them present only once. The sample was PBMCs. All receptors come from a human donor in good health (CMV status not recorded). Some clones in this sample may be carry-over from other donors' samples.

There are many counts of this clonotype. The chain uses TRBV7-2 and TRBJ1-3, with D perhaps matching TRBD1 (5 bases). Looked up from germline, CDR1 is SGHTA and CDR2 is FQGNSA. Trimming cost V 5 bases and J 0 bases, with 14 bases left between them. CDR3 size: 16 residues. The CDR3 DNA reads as TGTGCCAGCAGCCTTGCCGGGGCCAGCTCTGGAAACACCATATATTTT. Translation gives CASSLAGASSGNTIYF.

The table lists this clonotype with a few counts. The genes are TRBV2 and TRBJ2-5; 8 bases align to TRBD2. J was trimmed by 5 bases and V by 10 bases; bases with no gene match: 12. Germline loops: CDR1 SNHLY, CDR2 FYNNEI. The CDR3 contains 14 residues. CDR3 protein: CANRTGLEEETQYF. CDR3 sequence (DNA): TGTGCCAACAGAACGGGACTAGAGGAGGAGACCCAGTACTTC.

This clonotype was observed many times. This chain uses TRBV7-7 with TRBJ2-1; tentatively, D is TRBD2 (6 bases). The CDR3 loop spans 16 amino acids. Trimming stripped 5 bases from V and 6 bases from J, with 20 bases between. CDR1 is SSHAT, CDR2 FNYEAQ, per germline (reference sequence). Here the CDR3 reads CASSRGGSGVVNEQFF. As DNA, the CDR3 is TGTGCCAGCAGCCGTGGTGGGTCGGGGGTTGTCAATGAGCAGTTCTTC.

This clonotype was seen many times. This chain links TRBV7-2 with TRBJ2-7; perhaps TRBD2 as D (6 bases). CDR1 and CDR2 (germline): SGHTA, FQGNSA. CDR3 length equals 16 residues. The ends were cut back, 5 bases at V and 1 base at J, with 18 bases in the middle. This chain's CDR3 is CASSRQTGTGSYEQYF. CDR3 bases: TGTGCCAGCAGCCGACAAACCGGGACTGGATCCTACGAGCAGTACTTC.

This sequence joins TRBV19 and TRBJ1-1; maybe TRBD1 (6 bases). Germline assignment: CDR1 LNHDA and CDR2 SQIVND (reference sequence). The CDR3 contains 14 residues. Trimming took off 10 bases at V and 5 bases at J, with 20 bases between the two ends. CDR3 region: CATQIRGRGTEAFF. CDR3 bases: TGTGCCACACAAATCAGGGGTCGGGGGACTGAAGCTTTCTTT.

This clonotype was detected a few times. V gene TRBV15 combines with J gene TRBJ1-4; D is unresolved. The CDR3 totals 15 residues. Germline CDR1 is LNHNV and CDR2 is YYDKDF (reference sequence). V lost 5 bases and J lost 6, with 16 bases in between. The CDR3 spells CATSGSGPLDEKLFF. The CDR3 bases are TGTGCCACCAGCGGAAGCGGACCCCTGGATGAAAAACTGTTTTTT.

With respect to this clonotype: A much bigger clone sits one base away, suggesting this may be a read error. The CDR3 bases are TGTGCCAGCAGCACACCCGCATCTGGGCCCCAGCGTTTT. As protein: CASSTPASGPQRF. The V call is TRBV7-2, the J call TRBJ1-5; D not certain. The CDR3 spans 13 residues. Germline V gene data show CDR1 as SGHTA and CDR2 as FQGNSA.

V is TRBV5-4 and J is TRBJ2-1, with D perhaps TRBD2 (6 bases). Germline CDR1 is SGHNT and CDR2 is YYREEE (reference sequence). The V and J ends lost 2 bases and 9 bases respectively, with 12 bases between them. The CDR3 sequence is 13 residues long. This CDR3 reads CASSLGGTGEQFF. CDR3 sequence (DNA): TGTGCCAGCAGCTTAGGAGGGACGGGTGAGCAGTTCTTC. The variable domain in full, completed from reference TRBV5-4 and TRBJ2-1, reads ETGVTQSPTHLIKTRGQQVTLRCSSQSGHNTVSWYQQALGQGPQFIFQYYREEENGRGNFPPRFSGLQFPNYSSELNVNALELDDSALYLCASSLGGTGEQFFGPGTRLTVL.

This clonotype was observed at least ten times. The CDR3 region has the DNA TGTGCCAGCAGCTTGGGTACCGGGACAGGGGCGATGAGGACTGAAGCTTTCTTT. It translates to CASSLGTGTGAMRTEAFF. V is TRBV5-6 and J is TRBJ1-1; 10 bases are shared with TRBD1. V lost 0 bases to trimming and J lost 5 bases; unmatched junction nucleotides: 13. Germline V gives CDR1 SGHDT, CDR2 YYEEEE. The CDR3 length is 18 residues.

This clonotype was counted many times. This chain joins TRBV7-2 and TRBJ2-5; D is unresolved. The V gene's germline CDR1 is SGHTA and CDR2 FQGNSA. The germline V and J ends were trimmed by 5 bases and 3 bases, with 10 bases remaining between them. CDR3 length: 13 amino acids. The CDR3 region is CASSRGREETQYF. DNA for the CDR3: TGTGCCAGCAGCCGCGGACGTGAAGAGACCCAGTACTTC.

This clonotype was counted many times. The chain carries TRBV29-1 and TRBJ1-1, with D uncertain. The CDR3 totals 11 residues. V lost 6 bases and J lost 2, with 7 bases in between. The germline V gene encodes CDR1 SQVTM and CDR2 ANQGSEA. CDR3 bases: TGCAGCGTGAACAGAAACACTGAAGCTTTCTTT. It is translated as CSVNRNTEAFF.

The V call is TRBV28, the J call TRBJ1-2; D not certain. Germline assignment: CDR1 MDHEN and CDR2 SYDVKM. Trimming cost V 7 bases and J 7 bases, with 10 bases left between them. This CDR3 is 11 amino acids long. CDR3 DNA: TGTGCCAGCACCGCCCTAGGTGGCTACACCTTC. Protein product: CASTALGGYTF.

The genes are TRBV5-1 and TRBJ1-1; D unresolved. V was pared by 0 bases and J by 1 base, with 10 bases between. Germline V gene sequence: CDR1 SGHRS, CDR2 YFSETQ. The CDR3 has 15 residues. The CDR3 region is CASSLAASGNTEAFF. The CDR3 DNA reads TGCGCCAGCAGCTTGGCGGCCTCCGGGAACACTGAAGCTTTCTTT. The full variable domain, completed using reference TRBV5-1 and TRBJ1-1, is KAGVTQTPRYLIKTRGQQVTLSCSPISGHRSVSWYQQTPGQGLQFLFEYFSETQRNKGNFPGRFSGRQFSNSRSEMNVSTLELGDSALYLCASSLAASGNTEAFFGQGTRLTVV.